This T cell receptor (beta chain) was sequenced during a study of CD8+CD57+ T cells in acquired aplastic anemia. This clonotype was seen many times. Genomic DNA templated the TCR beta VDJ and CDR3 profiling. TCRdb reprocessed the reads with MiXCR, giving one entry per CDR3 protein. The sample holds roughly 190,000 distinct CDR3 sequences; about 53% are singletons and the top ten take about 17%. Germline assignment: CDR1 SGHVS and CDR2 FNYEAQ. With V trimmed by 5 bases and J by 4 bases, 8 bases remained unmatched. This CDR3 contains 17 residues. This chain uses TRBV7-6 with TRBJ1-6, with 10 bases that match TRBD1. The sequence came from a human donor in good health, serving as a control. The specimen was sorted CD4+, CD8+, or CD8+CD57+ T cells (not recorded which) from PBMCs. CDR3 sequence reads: CASSLRPGQGYNSPLHF. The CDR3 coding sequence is TGTGCCAGCAGCCTCCGACCGGGACAGGGGTATAATTCACCCCTCCACTTT.